A single sample is the source of the 25 T cell receptor beta chains below, sequenced in a study of CD4 T cells in relation to SARS-CoV-2 and coronaviruses. Using immunoSEQ multiplex PCR, the repertoire was profiled, and TCRdb retains in-frame clones only, with some absent. The table lists 36,000 or so clones, 77% of them singletons. No antigen has been identified for these receptors. Sequences were obtained from memory CD4+ T cells from PBMCs, cultured in vitro. The source is an adult with COVID-19.

The chain is built from TRBV27 and TRBJ2-2; 7 bases agree with TRBD2. The CDR3 runs 15 residues. J lost 4 bases, V lost 3 bases, and 5 bases had no gene match. Per germline, CDR1 MNHEY and CDR2 SMNVEV (reference sequence). Written as DNA, the CDR3 is TGTGCCAGCAGTTTGACCGGGGGGTTCACCGGGGAGCTGTTTTTT. It codes for CASSLTGGFTGELFF.

V is TRBV14 and J is TRBJ2-5, with no clear D. The germline V gene has CDR1 SGHDN and CDR2 FVKESK. Trimming cost V 5 bases and J 1 base, with 11 bases left between them. The CDR3 contains 14 residues. CDR3 sequence reads: CASSGLQTQETQYF. The CDR3 DNA sequence: TGTGCCAGCAGCGGATTACAGACCCAAGAGACCCAGTACTTC.

The chain joins TRBV6-6 to TRBJ2-7; 12 nucleotides agree with TRBD1. The CDR3 runs to 15 residues. The V and J ends lost 5 bases and 5 bases, in that order; junction bases with no gene match: 7. Germline V gene lookup returns CDR1 MNHNY and CDR2 SVGAGI (reference sequence). CDR3: CASSADRDRGHEQYF. The CDR3 nucleotides read TGTGCCAGCAGTGCGGACCGGGACAGGGGGCACGAGCAGTACTTC.

This chain links TRBV7-2 with TRBJ2-1; TRBD2 matches 13 bases. V trimming: 4 bases; J trimming: 5 bases; junction bases outside the gene matches: 5. This CDR3 comprises 16 residues. Per germline, CDR1 SGHTA and CDR2 FQGNSA. In DNA, the CDR3 is TGTGCCAGCAGCTCCTGGGGGACTAGCGGGAACAATGAGCAGTTCTTC. Translated: CASSSWGTSGNNEQFF.

In nucleotides, the CDR3 is TGTGCCAGCTCGCCTGGGACTAGCTGGCAAGAGACCCAGTACTTC. Translated, it gives CASSPGTSWQETQYF. V is TRBV25-1 and J is TRBJ2-5; 9 nucleotides align to TRBD2. The CDR3 loop spans 15 amino acids. CDR1 MGHDK and CDR2 SYGVNS come from the germline V gene. V was pared by 8 bases and J by 2 bases, with 9 bases of the junction left unmatched.

This chain connects TRBV7-9 to TRBJ2-1; D remains unclear. The CDR3 contains 10 residues. V lost 2 bases, J lost 10 bases, and 3 bases lay in between. Per germline, CDR1 SEHNR and CDR2 FQNEAQ (reference sequence). The CDR3 loop reads CASSLREQFF. The CDR3 bases are TGTGCCAGCAGCTTAAGGGAGCAGTTCTTC.

This sequence joins TRBV6-5 and TRBJ2-3, with 7 positions matching TRBD1. V gave up 4 bases and J gave up 5 bases; unmatched junction bases: 12. CDR3 length equals 16 residues. The germline CDR1 and CDR2 sequences are MNHEY and SVGAGI. CDR3 nucleotide sequence: TGTGCCAGCAGTTTGGGGAGACAGGGTCTAGGAGATACGCAGTATTTT. Translation gives CASSLGRQGLGDTQYF.

The V gene is TRBV27, the J gene TRBJ2-3, with 10 bases matching TRBD1. The V gene's germline CDR1 is MNHEY and CDR2 SMNVEV (reference sequence). CDR3 length: 22 residues. Trimming took 5 bases from V and 1 from J; bases not matched to a gene: 24. In nucleotides, the CDR3 is TGTGCCAGCAGTCCCTTCGCCGGGACAGGGGAAAGTAATTTCAGGGGCACAGATACGCAGTATTTT. It codes for CASSPFAGTGESNFRGTDTQYF.

The rearrangement uses TRBV4-3 and TRBJ2-3, with 16 nucleotides matching TRBD2. The CDR3 is made up of 18 amino acids. Germline V gene sequence: CDR1 LGHNA, CDR2 YSLEER. V dropped 1 base and J dropped 5; count of bases not matched to a gene: 6. CDR3 nucleotides: TGCGCCAGCAGCCAAGCCGGGACTAGCGGGAGGGTGAGAGATACGCAGTATTTT. The encoded protein is CASSQAGTSGRVRDTQYF.

V gene TRBV15 combines with J gene TRBJ2-7; D perhaps matches TRBD2 (7 bases). CDR3 length: 16 residues. The V end was cut by 1 base, the J end by 9 bases, with 22 bases between. Germline V CDR1 and CDR2: LNHNV, YYDKDF (reference sequence). The CDR3 is CATSRGPWGGGDRQYF. The CDR3 region has the DNA TGTGCCACCAGCAGAGGACCATGGGGAGGGGGAGACAGGCAGTACTTC. The complete variable domain, with remaining parts taken from reference TRBV15 and TRBJ2-7, reads DAMVIQNPRYQVTQFGKPVTLSCSQTLNHNVMYWYQQKSSQAPKLLFHYYDKDFNNEADTPDNFQSRRPNTSFCFLDIRSPGLGDTAMYLCATSRGPWGGGDRQYFGPGTRLTVT.

The rearrangement joins TRBV2 to TRBJ2-2; 11 positions match TRBD2. The CDR3 runs 15 residues. The germline V gene encodes CDR1 SNHLY and CDR2 FYNNEI. Trimming at V came to 6 bases and at J to 4 bases, leaving 4 bases not matched to a gene. This chain's CDR3 is CASRPLAGGTGELFF. CDR3 in DNA: TGTGCCAGCAGACCCCTAGCGGGAGGCACCGGGGAGCTGTTTTTT.

This chain joins TRBV24-1 and TRBJ2-3; 10 positions agree with TRBD2. The V gene's germline CDR1 is KGHDR and CDR2 SFDVKD. J gave up 6 bases and V 2 bases, and 4 bases lay outside the gene matches. The CDR3 has 15 amino acids. CDR3 amino acids: CATSDSGLATDTQYF. CDR3 nucleotide sequence: TGTGCCACCAGTGATTCGGGACTAGCGACGGATACGCAGTATTTT.

The rearrangement links TRBV30 to TRBJ2-1; 9 bases agree with TRBD2. The V segment lost 5 bases and the J segment 7 bases; nucleotides outside the gene matches: 12. The CDR3 loop spans 15 amino acids. Germline CDR1 GTSNPN, CDR2 SVGIG (reference sequence). The CDR3 DNA reads TGTGCCTGGGCACGCTTAGCGGGAGAAATGAATGAGCAGTTCTTC. Encoded protein: CAWARLAGEMNEQFF.

This clone was recorded only once. The chain couples TRBV7-3 to TRBJ2-3; D might be TRBD1 (5 bases). Between the trimmed V and J ends, which lost 4 bases and 4 bases, there was a span of 12 bases. Germline values: CDR1 SGHTA, CDR2 FQGTGA. The CDR3 consists of 14 residues. CDR3 protein: CASSSGSAADTQYF. CDR3 nucleotides: TGTGCCAGCAGCTCAGGGTCGGCCGCAGATACGCAGTATTTT. Looking up the rest from reference TRBV7-3 and TRBJ2-3 gives the full variable domain: GAGVSQTPSNKVTEKGKYVELRCDPISGHTALYWYRQSLGQGPEFLIYFQGTGAADDSGLPNDRFFAVRPEGSVSTLKIQRTERGDSAVYLCASSSGSAADTQYFGPGTRLTVL.

This chain links TRBV9 with TRBJ2-5, with 8 bases lining up with TRBD2. Per germline, CDR1 SGDLS and CDR2 YYNGEE. The CDR3 runs to 15 residues. The V segment lost 0 bases and the J segment 7 bases; nucleotides outside the gene matches: 8. The CDR3 spells CASSVVPAGEGTQYF. CDR3 DNA sequence: TGTGCCAGCAGCGTAGTTCCAGCGGGAGAAGGGACCCAGTACTTC.

The chain has TRBV24-1 and TRBJ2-3; 8 bases match TRBD2. CDR1 is KGHDR, CDR2 SFDVKD, per germline. This CDR3 region has 16 residues. V shed 2 bases and J 6 bases; nucleotides not matched to a gene: 9. DNA of the CDR3: TGTGCCACCAGTGATTCGTCCGGGAGGGTGGTCGATACGCAGTATTTT. Its translation: CATSDSSGRVVDTQYF.

V is TRBV2 and J is TRBJ1-2, with TRBD1 matching 9 bases. This CDR3 is built from 14 residues. The J segment lost 4 bases and the V segment lost 6 bases, leaving 6 bases of the junction unmatched. From germline, CDR1 is SNHLY and CDR2 FYNNEI. The CDR3 reads CASRGQGRFYGYTF. The CDR3 DNA sequence: TGTGCCAGCAGGGGACAGGGCCGGTTCTATGGCTACACCTTC.

This chain joins TRBV4-3 and TRBJ2-1, with D tentatively TRBD2 (6 bases). The CDR3 consists of 20 residues. The V and J ends lost 0 bases and 0 bases respectively, with 21 bases between them. Germline lookup yields CDR1 LGHNA and CDR2 YSLEER. This CDR3 reads CASSQDPGLPSVFSYNEQFF. DNA of the CDR3: TGCGCCAGCAGCCAAGACCCCGGACTACCATCCGTCTTCTCCTACAATGAGCAGTTCTTC.

The chain carries TRBV2 and TRBJ2-3; TRBD1 is a possible D gene (6 bases). Germline CDR1 SNHLY, CDR2 FYNNEI. V was cut by 11 bases and J by 9 bases, with 18 bases left in between. This CDR3 is built from 12 residues. The CDR3 here is CAGQRDIDTQYF. The DNA for the CDR3 is TGTGCCGGTCAACGGGACATCGACACGCAGTATTTT. The full variable domain, its missing parts supplied by reference TRBV2 and TRBJ2-3, is EPEVTQTPSHQVTQMGQEVILRCVPISNHLYFYWYRQILGQKVEFLVSFYNNEISEKSEIFDDQFSVERPDGSNFTLKIRSTKLEDSAMYFCAGQRDIDTQYFGPGTRLTVL.

In DNA form, the CDR3 reads TGTGCCAGCAGTTCCCCCGGGACAGGGAGCACTGAAGCTTTCTTT. It specifies CASSSPGTGSTEAFF. This chain links TRBV28 with TRBJ1-1; TRBD1 matches 9 bases. The CDR3 extends over 15 amino acids. Germline values: CDR1 MDHEN, CDR2 SYDVKM. The trim removed 4 bases at V and 4 bases at J, leaving 7 bases unmatched.

This chain connects TRBV12-3 or TRBV12-4 to TRBJ1-5, with a tentative D call TRBD1 (6 bases). The length of the CDR3 is 13 residues. The V gene lost 8 bases and the J gene lost 4 bases, with 12 bases spanning the gap. This chain's CDR3 is CASGGGKNQPQHF. CDR3 nucleotide sequence: TGTGCCAGCGGGGGCGGGAAGAATCAGCCCCAGCATTTT.

V and J are TRBV19 and TRBJ2-7, with 7 bases matching TRBD1. V lost 2 bases, J lost 2 bases, and 6 bases stayed unmatched. The length of the CDR3 is 15 residues. Germline-derived CDR1 and CDR2 are LNHDA and SQIVND (reference sequence). The CDR3 sequence is CASSIRQGRPYEQYF. CDR3 DNA sequence: TGTGCCAGTAGTATAAGACAGGGAAGGCCCTACGAGCAGTACTTC.

J is TRBJ2-7 and V is TRBV2; a weak D match, TRBD1 (5 bases). Germline V gives CDR1 SNHLY, CDR2 FYNNEI. CDR3 length: 14 amino acids. Trimming removed 7 bases from V and 3 bases from J, with 16 bases in between. The chain's CDR3 is CASIYQGLSYEQYF. CDR3 coding DNA: TGTGCCAGCATATACCAGGGCCTTAGCTACGAGCAGTACTTC.

This chain links TRBV19 with TRBJ2-7; D call uncertain. The CDR3 runs 15 residues. Germline V lookup: CDR1 LNHDA, CDR2 SQIVND (reference sequence). V shed 2 bases and J shed 2 bases, with 13 bases lying between them. DNA for the CDR3: TGTGCCAGTAGTATAAGTGGGGTAGGCACCTACGAGCAGTACTTC. Translation: CASSISGVGTYEQYF.

This chain joins TRBV27 and TRBJ2-7, with 10 bases fitting TRBD2. This CDR3 comprises 20 residues. Looked up from germline, CDR1 is MNHEY and CDR2 is SMNVEV (reference sequence). Germline trimming cut 5 bases from V and 5 bases from J; bases unmatched to any gene: 24. CDR3 in amino acids: CASSTRRTGTSAWRSHEQYF. The DNA of the CDR3 is TGTGCCAGCAGTACCCGGAGGACCGGGACTAGCGCCTGGAGGTCCCACGAGCAGTACTTC.